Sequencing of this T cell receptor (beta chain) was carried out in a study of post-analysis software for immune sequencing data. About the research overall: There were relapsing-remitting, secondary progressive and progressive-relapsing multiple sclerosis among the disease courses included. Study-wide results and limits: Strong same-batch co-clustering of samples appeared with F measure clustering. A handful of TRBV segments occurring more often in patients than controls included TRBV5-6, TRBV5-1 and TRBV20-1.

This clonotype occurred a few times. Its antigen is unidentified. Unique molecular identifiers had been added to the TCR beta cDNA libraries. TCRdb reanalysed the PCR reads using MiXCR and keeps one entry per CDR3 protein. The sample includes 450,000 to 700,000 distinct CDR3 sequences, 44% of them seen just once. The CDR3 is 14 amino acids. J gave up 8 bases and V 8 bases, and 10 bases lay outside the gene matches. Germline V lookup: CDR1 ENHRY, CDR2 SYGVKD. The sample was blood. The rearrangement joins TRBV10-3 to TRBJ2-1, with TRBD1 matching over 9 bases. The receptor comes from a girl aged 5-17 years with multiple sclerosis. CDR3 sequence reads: CAIARTGERHEQFF. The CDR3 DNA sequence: TGTGCCATCGCCCGGACAGGGGAGAGGCATGAGCAGTTCTTC.